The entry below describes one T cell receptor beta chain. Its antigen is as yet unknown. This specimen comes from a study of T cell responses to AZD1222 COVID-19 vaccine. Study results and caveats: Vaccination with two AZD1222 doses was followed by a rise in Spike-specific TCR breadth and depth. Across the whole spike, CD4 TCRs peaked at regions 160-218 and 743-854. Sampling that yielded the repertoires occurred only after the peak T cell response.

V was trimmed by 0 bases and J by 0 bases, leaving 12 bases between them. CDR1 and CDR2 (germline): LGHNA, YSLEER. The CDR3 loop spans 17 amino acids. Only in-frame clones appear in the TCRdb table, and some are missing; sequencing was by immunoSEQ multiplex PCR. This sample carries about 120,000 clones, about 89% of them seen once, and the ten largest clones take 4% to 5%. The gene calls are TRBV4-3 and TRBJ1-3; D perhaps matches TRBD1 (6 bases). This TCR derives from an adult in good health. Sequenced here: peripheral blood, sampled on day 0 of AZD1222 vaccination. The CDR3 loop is CASSQDTGIFSGNTIYF. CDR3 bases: TGCGCCAGCAGCCAAGATACAGGGATCTTCTCTGGAAACACCATATATTTT.